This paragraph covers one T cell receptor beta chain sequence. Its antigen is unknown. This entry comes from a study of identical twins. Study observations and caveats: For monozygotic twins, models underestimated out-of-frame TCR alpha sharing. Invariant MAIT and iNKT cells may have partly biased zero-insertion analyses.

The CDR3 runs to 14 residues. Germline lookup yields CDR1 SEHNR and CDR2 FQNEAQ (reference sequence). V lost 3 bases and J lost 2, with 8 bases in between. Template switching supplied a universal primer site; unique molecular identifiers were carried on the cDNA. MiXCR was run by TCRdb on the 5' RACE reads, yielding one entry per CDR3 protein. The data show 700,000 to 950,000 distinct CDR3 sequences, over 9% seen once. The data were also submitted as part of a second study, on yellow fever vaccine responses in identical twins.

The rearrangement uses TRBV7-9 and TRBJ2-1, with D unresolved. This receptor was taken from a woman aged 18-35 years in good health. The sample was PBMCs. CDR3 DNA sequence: TGTGCCAGCAGCTTGTCTCAAACCTACAATGAGCAGTTCTTC. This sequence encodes CASSLSQTYNEQFF. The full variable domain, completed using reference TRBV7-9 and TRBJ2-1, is DTGVSQNPRHKITKRGQNVTFRCDPISEHNRLYWYRQTLGQGPEFLTYFQNEAQLEKSRLLSDRFSAERPKGSFSTLEIQRTEQGDSAMYLCASSLSQTYNEQFFGPGTRLTVL.